The 25 T cell receptor beta chains in this list originate from one sample, sequenced in a study of CD8+ T cells in alopecia areata. RNA, once extracted, was reverse transcribed into cDNA for use as the sequencing template. The assay was immunoSEQ multiplex PCR, and TCRdb's table has in-frame clones only and misses some. In the table there are about 140,000 clones, 51% of which are singletons. The sequences come from CD4+ T cells sorted from blood, collected at week 0. The receptor set was obtained from a human donor with alopecia areata.

In nucleotides, the CDR3 is TGTGCCAGCAGTTACCGTCCTGGACAGGGGAACACTGAAGCTTTCTTT. Encoded protein: CASSYRPGQGNTEAFF. V gene TRBV6-6 combines with J gene TRBJ1-1; 8 nucleotides align to TRBD1. V dropped 2 bases and J dropped 1; count of bases not matched to a gene: 6. The V gene's germline CDR1 is MNHNY and CDR2 SVGAGI (reference sequence). This CDR3 has 16 residues.

This clone was counted a few times. This sequence joins TRBV14 and TRBJ2-6; D is ambiguous. In germline, CDR1 is SGHDN, CDR2 FVKESK. This CDR3 is built from 14 residues. V was shortened by 4 bases and J by 0 bases, with 4 bases between the two germline ends. CDR3 sequence reads: CASSPPSGANVLTF. DNA of the CDR3: TGTGCCAGCAGCCCACCCTCTGGGGCCAACGTCCTGACTTTC.

This clone showed up just a few times. The CDR3 nucleotides read TGTGCCAGCAGCCTAAGCGGGGAACAAGAGACCCAGTACTTC. It translates to CASSLSGEQETQYF. The V and J genes are TRBV4-2 and TRBJ2-5; 7 nucleotides align to TRBD2. CDR1 LGHNA and CDR2 YNFKEQ come from the germline V gene. Losses at the gene ends were 4 bases for V and 2 bases for J; bases not matched to a gene: 4. This CDR3 region has 14 residues.

This clone was detected a few times. V usage is TRBV5-1 and J usage is TRBJ2-3; D unclear. CDR3 length equals 15 residues. V lost 4 bases and J lost 1, with 13 bases in between. Germline V CDR1 and CDR2: SGHRS, YFSETQ. CDR3 residues: CASSQDGYRTDTQYF. DNA of the CDR3: TGCGCCAGCAGCCAGGACGGGTATCGCACAGATACGCAGTATTTT. The complete variable domain, with remaining parts taken from reference TRBV5-1 and TRBJ2-3, reads KAGVTQTPRYLIKTRGQQVTLSCSPISGHRSVSWYQQTPGQGLQFLFEYFSETQRNKGNFPGRFSGRQFSNSRSEMNVSTLELGDSALYLCASSQDGYRTDTQYFGPGTRLTVL.

The V call is TRBV4-2, the J call TRBJ2-5, with a tentative D call TRBD2 (5 bases). CDR1 and CDR2 (germline): LGHNA, YNFKEQ. The CDR3 consists of 14 residues. Trimming cost V 0 bases and J 4 bases, with 9 bases left between them. The DNA for the CDR3 is TGTGCCAGCAGCCAAGAGGTCCTAGCAGAGACCCAGTACTTC. As protein: CASSQEVLAETQYF.

The chain uses TRBV30 and TRBJ2-7, with D maybe TRBD2 (6 bases). The CDR3 sequence is 14 residues long. Germline V lookup: CDR1 GTSNPN, CDR2 SVGIG (reference sequence). Trimming pared 3 bases from V and 1 base from J, leaving 13 bases between. CDR3 DNA: TGTGCCTGGAGAATCGTGGAGGGTTCCTACGAGCAGTACTTC. Translated: CAWRIVEGSYEQYF. Combining the CDR3 with reference TRBV30 and TRBJ2-7 gives the whole variable domain SQTIHQWPATLVQPVGSPLSLECTVEGTSNPNLYWYRQAAGRGLQLLFYSVGIGQISSEVPQNLSASRPQDRQFILSSKKLLLSDSGFYLCAWRIVEGSYEQYFGPGTRLTVT.

This clone was counted only a few times. CDR3 bases: TGCAGCGCTGAGCCGGGACAGGTACCCGATACGCAGTATTTT. This translates into CSAEPGQVPDTQYF. The rearrangement joins TRBV29-1 to TRBJ2-3, with 8 nucleotides matching TRBD1. Germline CDR1 SQVTM, CDR2 ANQGSEA. CDR3 length equals 14 residues. V lost 7 bases and J lost 6; bases outside the gene matches: 12.

The table lists this clone with a few counts. The chain couples TRBV5-4 to TRBJ1-1; the D is unclear. This CDR3 has 14 amino acids. Germline CDR1 SGHNT, CDR2 YYREEE (reference sequence). With 3 bases removed from V and 1 base from J, the gap between germline ends came to 10 bases. CDR3 sequence: CASSSGGRNTEAFF. CDR3 DNA: TGTGCCAGCAGCTCTGGCGGCCGGAACACTGAAGCTTTCTTT.

The chain has TRBV5-1 and TRBJ1-1; D uncertain. The CDR3 runs to 15 residues. The ends were cut back, 4 bases at V and 0 bases at J, with 13 bases in the middle. Germline assignment: CDR1 SGHRS and CDR2 YFSETQ. CDR3 region: CASSPSQIMNTEAFF. The DNA for the CDR3 is TGCGCCAGCAGCCCAAGCCAAATAATGAACACTGAAGCTTTCTTT.

Of note for this clone: The same CDR3 arises from other DNA sequences in this sample as well. Here the CDR3 reads CSVRTGGNTEAFF. DNA for the CDR3: TGCAGCGTACGGACAGGGGGAAACACTGAAGCTTTCTTT. This chain uses TRBV29-1 with TRBJ1-1, with 10 bases identical to TRBD1. V was clipped by 6 bases and J by 2 bases; unmatched bases: 3. Germline-derived CDR1 and CDR2 are SQVTM and ANQGSEA. This CDR3 region has 13 residues.

This clone has only a few counts. The rearrangement uses TRBV29-1 and TRBJ2-7; TRBD2 is a possible D gene (6 bases). V was shortened by 3 bases and J by 5 bases, with 14 bases between the two germline ends. The CDR3 covers 13 residues. Germline CDR1 is SQVTM and CDR2 is ANQGSEA. CDR3 protein: CSVDLGGLNEQYF. CDR3 DNA: TGCAGCGTTGACCTTGGAGGGCTGAACGAGCAGTACTTC.

This clone was counted between two and nine times. DNA of the CDR3: TGTGCCAGCAGTCCTGGGGGTAGCGGGAGAGTGGGGACCCAGTACTTC. It is translated as CASSPGGSGRVGTQYF. The chain couples TRBV28 to TRBJ2-5; 9 bases align to TRBD2. The CDR3 has 16 residues. Germline V CDR1 and CDR2: MDHEN, SYDVKM. V dropped 5 bases and J dropped 7; count of bases not matched to a gene: 14.

The chain carries TRBV30 and TRBJ1-3; no reliable D call. The CDR3 has 11 residues. The germline V gene encodes CDR1 GTSNPN and CDR2 SVGIG (reference sequence). V dropped 7 bases and J dropped 6 bases, with 10 bases sitting between them. CDR3: CASTKLNTIYF. The CDR3 DNA reads as TGTGCCTCGACCAAATTAAACACCATATATTTT.

This clone has only a few counts. The chain recombines TRBV28 with TRBJ1-1, with D possibly matching TRBD1 (5 bases). The V gene lost 3 bases and the J gene lost 1 base, with 9 bases spanning the gap. The CDR3 runs 14 residues. Germline V gene data show CDR1 as MDHEN and CDR2 as SYDVKM. CDR3 DNA: TGTGCCAGCAGTTTCCAGGGCGGGAACACTGAAGCTTTCTTT. Translation: CASSFQGGNTEAFF.

V is TRBV29-1 and J is TRBJ2-5, with TRBD2 matching 10 bases. Germline CDR1 and CDR2: SQVTM and ANQGSEA. J lost 4 bases, V lost 6 bases, and 5 bases had no gene match. This CDR3 has 13 amino acids. The CDR3 sequence is CSVGTSERETQYF. As DNA, the CDR3 is TGCAGCGTGGGGACTAGCGAGAGAGAGACCCAGTACTTC.

The rearrangement links TRBV6-5 to TRBJ2-7; tentative D call: TRBD2 (5 bases). Trimming pared 1 base from V and 3 bases from J, leaving 10 bases between. CDR1 MNHEY and CDR2 SVGAGI come from the germline V gene. The CDR3 sequence is 14 residues long. This chain's CDR3 is CASSYFGRDYEQYF. As DNA, the CDR3 is TGTGCCAGCAGTTACTTTGGGAGAGACTACGAGCAGTACTTC.

The V call is TRBV11-2, the J call TRBJ2-3, with D possibly being TRBD2 (6 bases). CDR3 length equals 14 residues. Trimming removed 6 bases from V and 4 bases from J, with 14 bases in between. Looked up from germline, CDR1 is SGHAT and CDR2 is FQNNGV. The CDR3 here is CASSKTSSPDTQYF. CDR3 in DNA: TGTGCCAGCAGTAAAACTAGCTCCCCAGATACGCAGTATTTT.

This sequence joins TRBV29-1 and TRBJ2-7; 8 bases agree with TRBD2. The CDR3 totals 14 residues. Germline values: CDR1 SQVTM, CDR2 ANQGSEA. J was trimmed by 6 bases and V by 3 bases; bases with no gene match: 10. CDR3 residues: CSVDPPGGSGEQYF. CDR3 bases: TGCAGCGTTGACCCCCCGGGAGGGTCAGGCGAGCAGTACTTC.

V and J are TRBV7-9 and TRBJ2-7; 9 nucleotides align to TRBD1. Per germline, CDR1 SEHNR and CDR2 FQNEAQ (reference sequence). This CDR3 comprises 14 residues. Germline trimming cut 3 bases from V and 5 bases from J; bases unmatched to any gene: 5. The CDR3 DNA is TGTGCCAGCAGCTTGGGGACAGGGAGCAACGAGCAGTACTTC. It encodes CASSLGTGSNEQYF.

This chain joins TRBV7-2 and TRBJ2-2, with D unresolved. The V end was cut by 6 bases, the J end by 2 bases, with 10 bases between. CDR3 length equals 14 residues. Germline V CDR1 and CDR2: SGHTA, FQGNSA. CDR3 sequence (DNA): TGTGCCAGCAGTTTACAGAGAAACACCGGGGAGCTGTTTTTT. Translation gives CASSLQRNTGELFF.

The V call is TRBV30, the J call TRBJ2-5; TRBD1 matches at 7 bases. The CDR3 runs to 14 residues. Germline V gene lookup returns CDR1 GTSNPN and CDR2 SVGIG (reference sequence). The junction had 8 bases not matched to a gene; V was cut back by 1 base and J by 6 bases. CDR3 region: CAWSGQGVGKTQYF. The CDR3 DNA follows: TGTGCCTGGAGTGGACAGGGAGTAGGGAAGACCCAGTACTTC.

This clone appeared a single time. The chain links TRBV29-1 to TRBJ2-3, with 9 positions matching TRBD2. CDR1 and CDR2 from the germline V gene are SQVTM and ANQGSEA. Losses at the gene ends were 6 bases for V and 2 bases for J; bases not matched to a gene: 6. CDR3 length: 14 residues. CDR3 loop: CSVRLAADTDTQYF. The CDR3 DNA sequence: TGCAGCGTGAGACTAGCGGCCGACACAGATACGCAGTATTTT.

Points on this clone: Additional DNA sequences in this sample encode the identical CDR3. The chain recombines TRBV6-5 with TRBJ1-5, with TRBD1 as a possible D gene (5 bases). Germline-derived CDR1 and CDR2 are MNHEY and SVGAGI. The V and J ends lost 0 bases and 7 bases respectively, with 10 bases between them. The CDR3 spans 14 residues. CDR3: CASSYSGGGQPQHF. The CDR3 DNA follows: TGTGCCAGCAGTTACTCGGGGGGAGGGCAGCCCCAGCATTTT.

This rearrangement joins TRBV5-1 to TRBJ2-3; D is possibly TRBD1 (5 bases). The CDR3 has 13 amino acids. With 0 bases removed from V and 6 bases from J, the gap between germline ends came to 8 bases. Germline CDR1 reads SGHRS; CDR2 reads YFSETQ. The CDR3 here is CASSLGRADTQYF. In nucleotides, the CDR3 is TGCGCCAGCAGCTTGGGCAGGGCGGATACGCAGTATTTT. The complete variable domain, with remaining parts taken from reference TRBV5-1 and TRBJ2-3, reads KAGVTQTPRYLIKTRGQQVTLSCSPISGHRSVSWYQQTPGQGLQFLFEYFSETQRNKGNFPGRFSGRQFSNSRSEMNVSTLELGDSALYLCASSLGRADTQYFGPGTRLTVL.

This clone was recorded a few times. CDR3 protein: CASSPEGTSSVQFF. CDR3 coding DNA: TGTGCCAGCTCACCAGAAGGGACTAGTTCGGTGCAGTTCTTC. The chain combines TRBV18 with TRBJ2-1, with TRBD2 matching 8 bases. Germline-derived CDR1 and CDR2 are KGHSH and LQKENI. The CDR3 has 14 amino acids. Trimming took 2 bases from V and 12 from J; bases not matched to a gene: 9.